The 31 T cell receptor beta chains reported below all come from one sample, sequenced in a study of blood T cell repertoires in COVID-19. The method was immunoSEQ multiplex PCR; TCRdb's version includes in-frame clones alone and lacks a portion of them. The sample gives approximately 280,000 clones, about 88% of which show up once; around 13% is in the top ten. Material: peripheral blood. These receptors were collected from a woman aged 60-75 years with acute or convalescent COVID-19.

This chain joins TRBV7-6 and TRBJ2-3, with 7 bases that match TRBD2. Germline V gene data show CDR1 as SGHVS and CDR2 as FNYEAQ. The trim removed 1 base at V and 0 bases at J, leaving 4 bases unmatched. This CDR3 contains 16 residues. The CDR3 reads CASSLVSSGSTDTQYF. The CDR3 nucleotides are TGTGCCAGCAGCTTAGTGTCTAGCGGAAGCACAGATACGCAGTATTTT. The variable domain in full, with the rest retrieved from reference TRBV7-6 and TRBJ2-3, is GAGVSQSPRYKVTKRGQDVALRCDPISGHVSLYWYRQALGQGPEFLTYFNYEAQQDKSGLPNDRFSAERPEGSISTLTIQRTEQRDSAMYRCASSLVSSGSTDTQYFGPGTRLTVL.

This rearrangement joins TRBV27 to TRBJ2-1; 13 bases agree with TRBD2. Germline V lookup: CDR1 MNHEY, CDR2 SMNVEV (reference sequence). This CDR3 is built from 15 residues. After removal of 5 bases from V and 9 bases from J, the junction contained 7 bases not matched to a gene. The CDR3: CASSLGTSGAGEQFF. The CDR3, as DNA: TGTGCCAGCAGTCTCGGGACTAGCGGGGCGGGTGAGCAGTTCTTC.

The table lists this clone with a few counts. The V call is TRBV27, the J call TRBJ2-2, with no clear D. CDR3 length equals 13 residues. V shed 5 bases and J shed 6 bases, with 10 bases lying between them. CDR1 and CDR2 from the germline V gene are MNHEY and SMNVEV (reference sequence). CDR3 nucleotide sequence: TGTGCCAGCAGTGTTCGTCCCGCCGGGGAGCTGTTTTTT. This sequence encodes CASSVRPAGELFF.

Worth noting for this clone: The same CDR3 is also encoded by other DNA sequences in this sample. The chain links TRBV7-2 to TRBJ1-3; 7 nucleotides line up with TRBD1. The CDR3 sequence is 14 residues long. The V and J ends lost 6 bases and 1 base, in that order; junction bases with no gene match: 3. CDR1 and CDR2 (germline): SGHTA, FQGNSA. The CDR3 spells CASSSQGSGNTIYF. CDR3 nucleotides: TGTGCCAGCAGTTCACAGGGGTCTGGAAACACCATATATTTT.

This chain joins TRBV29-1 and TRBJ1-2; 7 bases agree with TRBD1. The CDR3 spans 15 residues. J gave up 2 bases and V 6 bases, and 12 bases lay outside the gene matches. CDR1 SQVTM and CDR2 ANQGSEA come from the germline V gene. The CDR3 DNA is TGCAGCGTGGAGTGGATGGCGGGACAGAACTATGGCTACACCTTC. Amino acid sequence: CSVEWMAGQNYGYTF.

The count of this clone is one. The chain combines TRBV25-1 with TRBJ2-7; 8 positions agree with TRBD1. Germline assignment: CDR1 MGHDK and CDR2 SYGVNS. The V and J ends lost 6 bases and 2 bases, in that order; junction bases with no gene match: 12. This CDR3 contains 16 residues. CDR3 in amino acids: CASSTLRDRNTYEQYF. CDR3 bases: TGTGCCAGCAGCACACTTAGGGACAGGAACACCTACGAGCAGTACTTC.

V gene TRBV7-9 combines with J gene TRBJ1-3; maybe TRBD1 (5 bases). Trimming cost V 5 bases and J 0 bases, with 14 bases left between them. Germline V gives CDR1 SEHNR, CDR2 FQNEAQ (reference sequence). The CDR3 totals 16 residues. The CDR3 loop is CASSGKYRISGNTIYF. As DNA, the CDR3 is TGTGCCAGCAGCGGTAAATACAGGATCTCTGGAAACACCATATATTTT.

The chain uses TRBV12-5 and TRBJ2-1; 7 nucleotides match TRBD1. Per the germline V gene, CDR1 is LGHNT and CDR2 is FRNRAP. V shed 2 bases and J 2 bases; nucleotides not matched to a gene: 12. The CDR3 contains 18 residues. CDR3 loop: CASGLSHRGWVPYNEQFF. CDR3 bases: TGTGCTAGTGGTTTGTCTCACAGGGGTTGGGTCCCCTACAATGAGCAGTTCTTC. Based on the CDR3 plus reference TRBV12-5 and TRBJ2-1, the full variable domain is DARVTQTPRHKVTEMGQEVTMRCQPILGHNTVFWYRQTMMQGLELLAYFRNRAPLDDSGMPKDRFSAEMPDATLATLKIQPSEPRDSAVYFCASGLSHRGWVPYNEQFFGPGTRLTVL.

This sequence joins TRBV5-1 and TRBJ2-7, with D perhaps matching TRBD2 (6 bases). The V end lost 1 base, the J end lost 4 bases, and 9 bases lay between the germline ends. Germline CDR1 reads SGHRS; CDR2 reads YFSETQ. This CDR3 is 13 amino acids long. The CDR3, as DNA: TGCGCCAGCAGCTTGCCTGGGACTTACGAGCAGTACTTC. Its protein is CASSLPGTYEQYF.

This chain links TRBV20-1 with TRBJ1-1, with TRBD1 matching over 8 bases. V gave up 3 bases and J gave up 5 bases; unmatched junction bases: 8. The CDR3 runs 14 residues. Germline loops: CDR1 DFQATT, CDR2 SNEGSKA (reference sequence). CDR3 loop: CSASGTWTGTEAFF. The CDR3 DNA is TGCAGTGCTAGTGGTACCTGGACAGGGACTGAAGCTTTCTTT.

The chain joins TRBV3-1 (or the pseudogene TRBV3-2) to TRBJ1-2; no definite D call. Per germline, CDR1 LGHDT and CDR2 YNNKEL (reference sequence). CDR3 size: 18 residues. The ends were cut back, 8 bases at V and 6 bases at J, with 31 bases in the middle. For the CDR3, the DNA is TGTGCCAGCGGATACAGCCAACGGTACGACGCGGGATACGATGGCTACACCTTC. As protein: CASGYSQRYDAGYDGYTF.

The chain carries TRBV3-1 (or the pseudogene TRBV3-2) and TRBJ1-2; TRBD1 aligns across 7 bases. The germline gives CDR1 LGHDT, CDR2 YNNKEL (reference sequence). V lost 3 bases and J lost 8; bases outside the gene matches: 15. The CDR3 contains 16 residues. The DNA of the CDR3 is TGTGCCAGCAGCCACAGGGGGGCAGGAGGTTCAGGGGGCTACACCTTC. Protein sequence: CASSHRGAGGSGGYTF.

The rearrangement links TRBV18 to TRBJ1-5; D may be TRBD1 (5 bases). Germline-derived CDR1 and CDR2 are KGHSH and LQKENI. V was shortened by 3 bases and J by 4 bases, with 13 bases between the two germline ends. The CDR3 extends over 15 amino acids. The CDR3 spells CASSPIQEGNQPQHF. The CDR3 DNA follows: TGTGCCAGCTCACCGATCCAGGAGGGGAATCAGCCCCAGCATTTT.

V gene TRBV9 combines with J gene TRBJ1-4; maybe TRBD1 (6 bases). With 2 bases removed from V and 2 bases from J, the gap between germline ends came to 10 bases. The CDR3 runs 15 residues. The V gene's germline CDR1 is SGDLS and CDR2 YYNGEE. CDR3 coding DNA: TGTGCCAGCAGCGTTGGGGGCCCCACTAATGAAAAACTGTTTTTT. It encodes CASSVGGPTNEKLFF.

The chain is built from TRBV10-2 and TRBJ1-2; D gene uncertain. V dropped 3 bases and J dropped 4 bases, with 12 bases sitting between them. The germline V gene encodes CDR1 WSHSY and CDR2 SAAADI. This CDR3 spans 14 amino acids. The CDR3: CASSEVREGYGYTF. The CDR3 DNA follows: TGCGCCAGCAGTGAAGTAAGGGAGGGCTATGGCTACACCTTC.

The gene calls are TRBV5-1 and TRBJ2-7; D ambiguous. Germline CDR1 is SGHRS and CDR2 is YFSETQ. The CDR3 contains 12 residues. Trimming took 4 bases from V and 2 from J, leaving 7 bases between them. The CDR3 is CASSRDPYEQYF. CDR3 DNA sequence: TGCGCCAGCAGCCGAGATCCCTACGAGCAGTACTTC.

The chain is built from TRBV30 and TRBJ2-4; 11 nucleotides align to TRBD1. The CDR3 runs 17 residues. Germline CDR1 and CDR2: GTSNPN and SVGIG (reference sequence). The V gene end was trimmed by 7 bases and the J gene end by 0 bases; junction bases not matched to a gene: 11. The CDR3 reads CALDRGRTNLAKNIQYF. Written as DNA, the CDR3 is TGTGCCTTGGACAGGGGGCGAACCAATTTAGCCAAAAACATTCAGTACTTC.

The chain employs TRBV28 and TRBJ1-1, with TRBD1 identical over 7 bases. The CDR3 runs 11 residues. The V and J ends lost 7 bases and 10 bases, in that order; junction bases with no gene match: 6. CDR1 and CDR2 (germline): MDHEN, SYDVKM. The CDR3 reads CASITRGTAFF. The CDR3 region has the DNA TGTGCCAGCATCACCAGGGGGACAGCTTTCTTT.

The CDR3 region has the DNA TGTGCCAGCAGAGACGACAGGGCTGGGGAAAAACTGTTTTTT. It is translated as CASRDDRAGEKLFF. V gene TRBV3-1 (or the pseudogene TRBV3-2) combines with J gene TRBJ1-4; 7 bases are shared with TRBD1. The CDR3 is made up of 14 amino acids. Looked up from germline, CDR1 is LGHDT and CDR2 is YNNKEL (reference sequence). V was clipped by 6 bases and J by 8 bases; unmatched bases: 9.

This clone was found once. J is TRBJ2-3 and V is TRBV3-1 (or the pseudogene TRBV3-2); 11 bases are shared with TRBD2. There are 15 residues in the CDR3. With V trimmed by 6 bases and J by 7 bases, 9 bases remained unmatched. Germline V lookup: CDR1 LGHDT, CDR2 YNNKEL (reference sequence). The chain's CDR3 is CASSLTSGSRNTQYF. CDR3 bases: TGTGCCAGCAGTCTTACTAGCGGGAGTAGGAATACGCAGTATTTT.

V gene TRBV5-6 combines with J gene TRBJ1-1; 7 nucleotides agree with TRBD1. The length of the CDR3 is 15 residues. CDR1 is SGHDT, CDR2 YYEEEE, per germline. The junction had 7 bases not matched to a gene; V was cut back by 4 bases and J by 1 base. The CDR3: CASSGAGTANTEAFF. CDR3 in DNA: TGTGCCAGCAGCGGAGCCGGGACAGCGAACACTGAAGCTTTCTTT.

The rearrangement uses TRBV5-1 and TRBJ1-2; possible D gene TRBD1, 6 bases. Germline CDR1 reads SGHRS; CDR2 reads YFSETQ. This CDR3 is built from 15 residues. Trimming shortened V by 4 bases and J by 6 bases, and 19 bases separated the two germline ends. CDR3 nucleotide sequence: TGCGCCAGCAGCGCGACGGGAACAGGGACCCATGGCTACACCTTC. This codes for CASSATGTGTHGYTF.

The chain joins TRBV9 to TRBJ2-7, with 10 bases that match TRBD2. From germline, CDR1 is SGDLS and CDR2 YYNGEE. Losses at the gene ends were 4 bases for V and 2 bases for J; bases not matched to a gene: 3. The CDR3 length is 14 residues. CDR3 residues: CASSPSGRPYEQYF. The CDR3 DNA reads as TGTGCCAGCAGCCCTAGCGGGAGACCCTACGAGCAGTACTTC.

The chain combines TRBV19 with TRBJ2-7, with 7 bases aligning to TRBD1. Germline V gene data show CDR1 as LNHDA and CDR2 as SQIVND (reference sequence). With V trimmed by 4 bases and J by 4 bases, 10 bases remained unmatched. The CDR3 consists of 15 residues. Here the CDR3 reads CASSTPDRAAYEQYF. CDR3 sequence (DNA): TGTGCCAGTAGTACCCCCGACAGGGCAGCATACGAGCAGTACTTC.

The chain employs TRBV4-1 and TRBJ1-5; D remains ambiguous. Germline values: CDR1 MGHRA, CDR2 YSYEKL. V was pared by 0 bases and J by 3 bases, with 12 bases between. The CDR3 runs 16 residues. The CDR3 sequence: CASSQEASHYNQPQHF. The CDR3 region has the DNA TGCGCCAGCAGCCAAGAGGCGTCACACTACAATCAGCCCCAGCATTTT.

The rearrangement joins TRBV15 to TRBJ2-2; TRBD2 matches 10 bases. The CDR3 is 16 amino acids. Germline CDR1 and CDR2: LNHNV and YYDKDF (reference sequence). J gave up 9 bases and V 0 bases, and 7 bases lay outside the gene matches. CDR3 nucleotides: TGTGCCACCAGCAGAGATCTGGCTAGCGGGAGCCGGGAGCTGTTTTTT. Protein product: CATSRDLASGSRELFF.

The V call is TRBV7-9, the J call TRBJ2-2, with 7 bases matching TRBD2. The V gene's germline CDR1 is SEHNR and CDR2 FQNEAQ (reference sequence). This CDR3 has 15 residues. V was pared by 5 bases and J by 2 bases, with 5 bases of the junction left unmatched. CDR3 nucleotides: TGTGCCAGCAGCCGAGCGGGGACTAACACCGGGGAGCTGTTTTTT. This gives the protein CASSRAGTNTGELFF.

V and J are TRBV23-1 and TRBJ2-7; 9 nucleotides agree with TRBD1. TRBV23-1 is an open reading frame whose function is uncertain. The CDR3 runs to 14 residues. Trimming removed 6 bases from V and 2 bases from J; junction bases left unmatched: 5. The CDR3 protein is CASRTGQGAYEQYF. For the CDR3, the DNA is TGCGCCAGCAGGACGGGACAGGGAGCCTACGAGCAGTACTTC.

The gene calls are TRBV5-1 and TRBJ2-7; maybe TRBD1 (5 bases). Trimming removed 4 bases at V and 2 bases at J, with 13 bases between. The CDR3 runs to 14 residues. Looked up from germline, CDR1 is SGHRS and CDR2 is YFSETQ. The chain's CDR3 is CASSAGTGTYEQYF. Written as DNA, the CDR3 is TGCGCCAGCAGCGCAGGAACAGGAACCTACGAGCAGTACTTC.

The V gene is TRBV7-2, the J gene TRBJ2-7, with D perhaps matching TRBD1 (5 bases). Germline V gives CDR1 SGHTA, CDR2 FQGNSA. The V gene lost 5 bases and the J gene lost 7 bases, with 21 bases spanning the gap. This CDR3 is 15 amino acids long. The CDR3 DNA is TGTGCCAGCAGCCCACGCCAGGGCGTATTTACTGAGCAGTACTTC. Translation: CASSPRQGVFTEQYF.

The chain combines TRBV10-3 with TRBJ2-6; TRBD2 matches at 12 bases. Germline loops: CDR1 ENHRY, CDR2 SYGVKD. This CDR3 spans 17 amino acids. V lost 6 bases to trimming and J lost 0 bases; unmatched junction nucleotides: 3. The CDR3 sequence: CAIRLAGGSSGANVLTF. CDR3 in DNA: TGTGCCATCAGGCTAGCGGGGGGGAGCTCTGGGGCCAACGTCCTGACTTTC.